The rows below give T cell receptor beta chains drawn from one sample of a study of blood T cell repertoires in COVID-19. Generated by immunoSEQ multiplex PCR, the TCRdb table keeps only in-frame clones and is missing some. The sample shows some 350,000 clones, about nine tenths of them seen only once. The sample comprised peripheral blood. The receptors stem from a woman in her 70s with COVID-19, enrolled during active disease. The CDR3 runs from the conserved cysteine through the conserved F or W. The D gene is left open where the match is weak. Clone size appears in some rows only: once, few, many, or a class for an expanded clone.

TRBD1	TRBJ1-1	-	TRBV27	16	CASSSEPRGLNTEAFF	TGTGCCAGCAGTTCCGAACCCAGGGGGCTGAACACTGAAGCTTTCTTT
TRBD1	TRBJ1-1	few	TRBV6-5	12	CASIDLDRGAFF	TGTGCCAGCATCGACTTAGACAGGGGGGCTTTCTTT
-	TRBJ1-2	-	TRBV12-3/TRBV12-4	13	CASSTTVNYGYTF	TGTGCCAGCAGTACCACGGTGAACTATGGCTACACCTTC
TRBD2	TRBJ2-1	-	TRBV2	18	CASTPERGELYSYNEQFF	TGTGCCAGCACGCCCGAGCGGGGGGAGTTATACTCCTACAATGAGCAGTTCTTC
-	TRBJ2-1	-	TRBV3-1/TRBV3-2	13	CASSQGRHNEQFF	TGTGCCAGCAGCCAAGGGAGACACAATGAGCAGTTCTTC
-	TRBJ1-3	once	TRBV5-1	14	CASSLAQLGDTIYF	TGCGCCAGCAGCTTGGCCCAGCTCGGGGACACCATATATTTT
TRBD1	TRBJ1-2	-	TRBV2	12	CASRGGGYGYTF	TGTGCCAGCAGAGGGGGCGGCTATGGCTACACCTTC
-	TRBJ1-5	few	TRBV2	12	CASSDNNQPQHF	TGTGCCAGCAGTGACAATAATCAGCCCCAGCATTTT
TRBD1	TRBJ2-2	-	TRBV7-9	17	CASSLGKTGGYHGELFF	TGTGCCAGCAGTCTAGGGAAGACAGGGGGCTATCACGGGGAGCTGTTTTTT
TRBD1	TRBJ1-2	-	TRBV9	16	CASSVGGDREGYGYTF	TGTGCCAGCAGCGTAGGAGGGGACAGGGAGGGCTATGGCTACACCTTC
-	TRBJ2-5	-	TRBV27	13	CASSLTPRQTQYF	TGTGCCAGCAGCTTAACTCCGAGGCAGACCCAGTACTTC
-	TRBJ1-3	-	TRBV6-5	14	CASRGRSSGNTIYF	TGTGCCAGTAGAGGCCGTAGCTCTGGAAACACCATATATTTT
-	TRBJ2-1	-	TRBV7-9	15	CASSSMDRRENEQFF	TGTGCCAGCAGCTCGATGGACAGGCGGGAAAATGAGCAGTTCTTC
-	TRBJ2-7	-	TRBV7-8	14	CASSPAWGVYEQYF	TGTGCCAGCAGCCCAGCATGGGGGGTTTACGAGCAGTACTTC
TRBD1	TRBJ2-5	-	TRBV24-1	15	CATSDFRDSRETQYF	TGTGCCACCAGTGATTTTAGGGACAGTAGGGAGACCCAGTACTTC
TRBD1	TRBJ1-2	-	TRBV6-4	14	CASSQEGDSWGYTF	TGTGCCAGCAGCCAGGAGGGGGACAGTTGGGGCTACACCTTC
TRBD1	TRBJ2-7	-	TRBV18	16	CASSPLSGTGSSEQYF	TGTGCCAGCTCACCACTATCCGGGACAGGGAGCTCCGAGCAGTACTTC
-	TRBJ1-1	-	TRBV28	15	CASSSMRFGNTEAFF	TGTGCCAGCAGTTCCATGCGCTTCGGGAACACTGAAGCTTTCTTT
TRBD2	TRBJ2-1	-	TRBV6-1	15	CASSESGGGYNEQFF	TGTGCCAGCAGTGAATCGGGCGGGGGTTACAATGAGCAGTTCTTC
-	TRBJ1-3	once	TRBV5-8	14	CASSPPGRGNTIYF	TGTGCCAGCAGCCCCCCCGGGCGCGGGAACACCATATATTTT
-	TRBJ2-7	-	TRBV24-1	16	CATSDSGDRSGYEQYF	TGTGCCACCAGTGATTCCGGCGATCGTTCAGGCTACGAGCAGTACTTC
TRBD1	TRBJ1-2	-	TRBV27	13	CASSFQGAGGYTF	TGTGCCAGCAGTTTTCAGGGGGCGGGGGGCTACACCTTC
TRBD1	TRBJ1-4	-	TRBV6-5	15	CASRRGRQDNEKLFF	TGTGCCAGCAGAAGGGGGCGTCAAGATAATGAAAAACTGTTTTTT
TRBD1	TRBJ2-1	-	TRBV24-1	17	CATSDPPGQGEEAEQFF	TGTGCCACCAGTGATCCACCCGGACAGGGCGAAGAGGCTGAGCAGTTCTTC
TRBD2	TRBJ2-2	-	TRBV7-9	15	CASSLTSGNTGELFF	TGTGCCAGCAGTTTGACTAGCGGGAACACCGGGGAGCTGTTTTTT
-	TRBJ1-1	-	TRBV5-1	14	CASSFGGANTEAFF	TGCGCCAGCAGCTTCGGGGGGGCGAACACTGAAGCTTTCTTT
TRBD1	TRBJ1-3	few	TRBV7-2	18	CASSLGTGASRDGNTIYF	TGTGCCAGCAGCTTAGGGACAGGGGCCAGTAGGGATGGAAACACCATATATTTT